This TCR beta chain was retrieved from a study of T cell repertoires and Cas9 in healthy adults. The J segment lost 7 bases and the V segment lost 5 bases, leaving 7 bases of the junction unmatched. Per germline, CDR1 SNHLY and CDR2 FYNNEI. This CDR3 is built from 14 residues. Here immunoSEQ multiplex PCR was the method, and the copy in TCRdb shows in-frame clones only, minus some. Seen here are about 15,000 clones, 89% observed once, and the top ten hold roughly 2%. This sequence joins TRBV2 and TRBJ1-5, with 8 bases matching TRBD1. Sequencing was carried out using Tregs (CD4+, CD25+, CD127-, CD137-, CD154-) from PBMCs; culture status not recorded. The clonotype was recovered from a human donor in good health. The CDR3 sequence: CASSWTGLSQPQHF. CDR3 nucleotide sequence: TGTGCCAGCAGTTGGACAGGGTTGTCGCAGCCCCAGCATTTT.